The 25 T cell receptor beta chains below were found in one sample sequenced in a study of Ad26.COV2.S vaccination and SARS-CoV-2 variants. Assay used: immunoSEQ multiplex PCR; TCRdb lists only in-frame clones, some missing. Here the sample spans hundreds of thousands of clones, more than 80% being singletons. Treatment in this sample: over 15 received Ad26.COV2.S at low or high dose, single or two shots; about 5 received placebo; per-sample allocation not given. Specimens were obtained on day 63 following the first vaccine or placebo injection. The sample was peripheral blood, taken in a trial of Ad26.COV2.S vaccine versus placebo. These receptors all stem from a person between 18 and 65 years old who received the Ad26.COV2.S COVID-19 vaccine or a placebo.

The genes are TRBV7-9 and TRBJ2-2, with D possibly being TRBD1 (6 bases). The CDR3 totals 16 residues. Germline lookup yields CDR1 SEHNR and CDR2 FQNEAQ (reference sequence). V gave up 2 bases and J gave up 2 bases, with 12 bases separating them. This CDR3 is CASSLSTGRNTGELFF. The CDR3, as DNA: TGTGCCAGCAGCTTATCGACAGGTAGAAACACCGGGGAGCTGTTTTTT.

Concerning this clone: The sample carries other DNA sequences with the same CDR3. The chain employs TRBV3-1 (or the pseudogene TRBV3-2) and TRBJ2-7, with D possibly being TRBD1 (6 bases). Trimming removed 4 bases from V and 1 base from J, with 8 bases in between. This CDR3 spans 13 amino acids. CDR1 LGHDT and CDR2 YNNKEL come from the germline V gene (reference sequence). The CDR3 DNA reads TGTGCCAGCAGCCCCGGACAGTCCTACGAGCAGTACTTC. This sequence encodes CASSPGQSYEQYF.

The chain is built from TRBV5-5 and TRBJ2-2; perhaps TRBD1 as D (5 bases). Germline CDR1 and CDR2: SGHKS and YYEKEE (reference sequence). The CDR3 consists of 17 residues. V dropped 3 bases and J dropped 1 base, with 16 bases sitting between them. The CDR3 sequence is CASSSYKDKGNTGELFF. Here the CDR3 DNA reads TGTGCCAGCAGCTCCTATAAGGACAAGGGGAACACCGGGGAGCTGTTTTTT.

The chain combines TRBV25-1 with TRBJ1-2, with D possibly TRBD1 on 5 matching bases. Germline V CDR1 and CDR2: MGHDK, SYGVNS. This CDR3 is 12 amino acids long. V gave up 3 bases and J gave up 6 bases, with 8 bases separating them. The CDR3 DNA is TGTGCCAGCAGTGAGGGGCCAAATGGCTACACCTTC. Its protein is CASSEGPNGYTF.

The chain uses TRBV29-1 and TRBJ1-6; 7 nucleotides align to TRBD1. Germline V gives CDR1 SQVTM, CDR2 ANQGSEA. There are 13 residues in the CDR3. V was pared by 4 bases and J by 11 bases, with 8 bases of the junction left unmatched. The DNA for the CDR3 is TGCAGCGTTGGACAGGGCGCTGGGACACCCCTCCACTTT. Protein product: CSVGQGAGTPLHF.

This clone was seen only once. The CDR3 loop reads CASSEEYPSPLHF. The CDR3 DNA reads TGTGCCAGCAGTGAGGAATACCCATCACCCCTCCACTTT. The J gene is TRBJ1-6, the V gene TRBV6-1; D remains ambiguous. The CDR3 has 13 amino acids. Germline loops: CDR1 MNHNS, CDR2 SASEGT. V was trimmed by 3 bases and J by 10 bases, leaving 10 bases between them.

This clone was detected only a few times. This chain connects TRBV27 to TRBJ2-3, with TRBD1 matching 7 bases. Germline CDR1 is MNHEY and CDR2 is SMNVEV (reference sequence). This CDR3 spans 13 amino acids. CDR3 region: CAIRDSFTDTQYF. In nucleotides, the CDR3 is TGTGCAATCCGGGACAGCTTCACAGATACGCAGTATTTT.

The gene calls are TRBV29-1 and TRBJ2-5; D may be TRBD2 (7 bases). Germline V lookup: CDR1 SQVTM, CDR2 ANQGSEA. This CDR3 is 14 amino acids long. Trimming removed 8 bases from V and 1 base from J, with 17 bases in between. CDR3 in amino acids: CSQGRGGGQETQYF. Here the CDR3 DNA reads TGCAGCCAAGGCCGGGGAGGGGGCCAAGAGACCCAGTACTTC.

V usage is TRBV14 and J usage is TRBJ1-3; 10 nucleotides align to TRBD1. The CDR3 is made up of 16 amino acids. The germline V gene encodes CDR1 SGHDN and CDR2 FVKESK. Germline trimming cut 3 bases from V and 0 bases from J; bases unmatched to any gene: 2. Written as DNA, the CDR3 is TGTGCCAGCAGCCAGACAGGGGGCTACTCTGGAAACACCATATATTTT. It encodes CASSQTGGYSGNTIYF.

CDR3 amino acids: CASSLQGQDSPLHF. In nucleotides, the CDR3 is TGTGCCAGCAGCCTCCAGGGGCAGGATTCACCCCTCCACTTT. This chain links TRBV4-2 with TRBJ1-6; tentative D call: TRBD1 (6 bases). This CDR3 has 14 residues. V shed 4 bases and J shed 8 bases, with 12 bases lying between them. Germline lookup yields CDR1 LGHNA and CDR2 YNFKEQ.

This chain joins TRBV7-9 and TRBJ2-5, with 9 bases aligning to TRBD2. The germline V gene encodes CDR1 SEHNR and CDR2 FQNEAQ (reference sequence). V shed 7 bases, J shed 2 bases, and the junction held 5 bases outside the gene matches. This CDR3 spans 14 amino acids. Written as DNA, the CDR3 is TGTGCCAGCACCCGGACTAGCGTACAAGAGACCCAGTACTTC. Its translation: CASTRTSVQETQYF. The full variable domain, with the rest looked up from reference TRBV7-9 and TRBJ2-5, is DTGVSQNPRHKITKRGQNVTFRCDPISEHNRLYWYRQTLGQGPEFLTYFQNEAQLEKSRLLSDRFSAERPKGSFSTLEIQRTEQGDSAMYLCASTRTSVQETQYFGPGTRLLVL.

A note on this clone: Other DNA sequences in the sample encode the same CDR3. The rearrangement joins TRBV15 to TRBJ1-1; D gene ambiguous. Per germline, CDR1 LNHNV and CDR2 YYDKDF (reference sequence). V was pared by 0 bases and J by 4 bases, with 6 bases between. The length of the CDR3 is 13 residues. The CDR3 coding sequence is TGTGCCACCAGCAGAGATCGGGGCACTGAAGCTTTCTTT. Encoded protein: CATSRDRGTEAFF.

The chain recombines TRBV6-5 with TRBJ1-1; possibly TRBD1 for D (5 bases). The CDR3 is made up of 12 amino acids. Germline values: CDR1 MNHEY, CDR2 SVGAGI. The V end was cut by 6 bases, the J end by 4 bases, with 9 bases between. This CDR3 reads CASRSGTTEAFF. CDR3 DNA: TGTGCCAGCAGATCAGGGACCACTGAAGCTTTCTTT.

This clone is a singleton in its sample. The genes are TRBV19 and TRBJ2-1; D may correspond to TRBD1 or TRBD2 (5 bases each). The CDR3 spans 14 residues. The germline CDR1 and CDR2 sequences are LNHDA and SQIVND (reference sequence). The ends were cut back, 5 bases at V and 1 base at J, with 9 bases in the middle. As DNA, the CDR3 is TGTGCCAGTAGTGTGAGGGGATCCTACAATGAGCAGTTCTTC. Its protein is CASSVRGSYNEQFF.

This clone was counted a single time. This sequence joins TRBV25-1 and TRBJ2-2, with 11 bases fitting TRBD1. This CDR3 has 15 residues. The trim removed 6 bases at V and 7 bases at J, leaving 7 bases unmatched. Looked up from germline, CDR1 is MGHDK and CDR2 is SYGVNS. The CDR3 bases are TGTGCCAGCAGGCCGGGACAGGGGGTTAGCGGGGAGCTGTTTTTT. Amino acids: CASRPGQGVSGELFF.

This clone showed up just a few times. The chain joins TRBV7-9 to TRBJ2-3, with 7 bases that match TRBD2. The CDR3 spans 15 residues. In germline, CDR1 is SEHNR, CDR2 FQNEAQ (reference sequence). J lost 4 bases, V lost 3 bases, and 7 bases had no gene match. CDR3 bases: TGTGCCAGCAGCTTTGGGAGGGTGGACGCAGATACGCAGTATTTT. This translates into CASSFGRVDADTQYF.

This clone was counted a single time. Other DNA variants within this sample encode the same CDR3. The chain links TRBV18 to TRBJ1-5, with D unresolved. This CDR3 contains 13 residues. Germline V CDR1 and CDR2: KGHSH, LQKENI. The V gene lost 3 bases and the J gene lost 7 bases, with 10 bases spanning the gap. The CDR3 sequence: CASSPGEDQPQHF. DNA of the CDR3: TGTGCCAGCTCACCTGGAGAGGACCAGCCCCAGCATTTT.

This chain links TRBV11-3 with TRBJ2-5, with D perhaps TRBD1 (5 bases). V shed 4 bases and J shed 5 bases, with 11 bases lying between them. Germline-derived CDR1 and CDR2 are SGHNT and YENEEA. The CDR3 spans 13 residues. CDR3 nucleotides: TGTGCCAGCAGCTATAGGGGTGGGGAGACCCAGTACTTC. It translates to CASSYRGGETQYF.

Details on this clone: Other DNA sequences in the same sample also yield this CDR3. The chain uses TRBV27 and TRBJ1-1; D possibly corresponds to TRBD1 (6 bases). The CDR3 extends over 13 amino acids. The germline V and J ends were trimmed by 3 bases and 4 bases, with 9 bases remaining between them. Germline V gene lookup returns CDR1 MNHEY and CDR2 SMNVEV (reference sequence). CDR3 amino acids: CASSFSRGTEAFF. For the CDR3, the DNA is TGTGCCAGCAGTTTTTCCAGGGGCACTGAAGCTTTCTTT.

The chain has TRBV13 and TRBJ2-7, with a weak D call TRBD2 (5 bases). CDR3 length equals 13 residues. The germline V and J ends were trimmed by 4 bases and 4 bases, with 11 bases remaining between them. Germline CDR1 is PRHDT and CDR2 is FYEKMQ (reference sequence). The CDR3, as DNA: TGTGCCAGCAGCTCGGACGGGATTTACGAGCAGTACTTC. Protein sequence: CASSSDGIYEQYF.

This chain uses TRBV15 with TRBJ2-2; D gene unclear. Trimming left V 3 bases short and J 4 bases short, with 6 bases between. Germline CDR1 is LNHNV and CDR2 is YYDKDF (reference sequence). There are 13 residues in the CDR3. CDR3 DNA: TGTGCCACCAGCAGGCACCGCACCGGGGAGCTGTTTTTT. Translation: CATSRHRTGELFF. Full variable domain (rest looked up from reference TRBV15 and TRBJ2-2): DAMVIQNPRYQVTQFGKPVTLSCSQTLNHNVMYWYQQKSSQAPKLLFHYYDKDFNNEADTPDNFQSRRPNTSFCFLDIRSPGLGDTAMYLCATSRHRTGELFFGEGSRLTVL.

This clone has a handful of counts. The V and J genes are TRBV11-1 and TRBJ1-3; possible D gene TRBD1, 5 bases. Per germline, CDR1 SGHAT and CDR2 FQDESV (reference sequence). The V and J ends lost 2 bases and 2 bases respectively, with 10 bases between them. The CDR3 loop spans 15 amino acids. In DNA, the CDR3 is TGTGCCAGCAGCTTACTCGGGGGAGCTGGAAACACCATATATTTT. Translated, it gives CASSLLGGAGNTIYF.

This chain links TRBV6-5 with TRBJ2-7; D tentatively fits TRBD1 or TRBD2 (5 bases each). Per germline, CDR1 MNHEY and CDR2 SVGAGI. Trimming took 6 bases from V and 5 from J, leaving 8 bases between them. CDR3 size: 11 residues. Here the CDR3 reads CASRMGDEQYF. Here the CDR3 DNA reads TGTGCCAGCAGAATGGGGGACGAGCAGTACTTC.

A note on this clone: Germline is not matched at one junction end, which may reflect a read error. This chain uses TRBV18 with TRBJ2-1; 13 bases are shared with TRBD2. The germline CDR1 and CDR2 sequences are KGHSH and LQKENI. The CDR3 extends over 16 amino acids. CDR3 in DNA: TGTGCCAGCTCCCCACTCGGGACTAGCGGGAAGAATGAGCAGTTCTTC. Its translation is CASSPLGTSGKNEQFF.

This rearrangement joins TRBV7-9 to TRBJ2-1, with D maybe TRBD2 (6 bases). The V gene's germline CDR1 is SEHNR and CDR2 FQNEAQ (reference sequence). V was trimmed by 4 bases and J by 6 bases, leaving 16 bases between them. CDR3 size: 15 residues. In DNA form, the CDR3 reads TGTGCCAGCAGCTCTCCCGGGACTCCCACCAATGAGCAGTTCTTC. It is translated as CASSSPGTPTNEQFF.